This T cell receptor (beta chain) was observed in a study of blood T cell repertoires in COVID-19. The overall study: COVID-19 samples collected from the United States, Italy and Spain covered acute and convalescent phases. The cDNA or gDNA used as material had been derived from T cells, B-cell-depleted T cells, or PBMCs.

The Seattle site enrolled patients during active infection and followed them longitudinally. As processed by the authors: The authors estimated nucleated cell counts from reference gene primer amplification. Data came from immunoSEQ multiplex PCR; TCRdb stores just in-frame clones and leaves some out. That table supplies the V and J calls and clone size; D and trimming were determined from the DNA. This sample has 250,000 to 300,000 clones; about nine tenths occur once, and the top ten carry about 2.2%. The CDR3 sequence is 13 residues long. Germline CDR1 SEHNR, CDR2 FQNEAQ (reference sequence). V dropped 1 base and J dropped 4 bases, with 8 bases sitting between them.

V and J are TRBV7-9 and TRBJ2-7; D is unresolved. This TCR was sampled from a woman aged 30 to 39 with COVID-19, enrolled during active disease. Sequencing input: peripheral blood. The DNA of the CDR3 is TGTGCCAGCAGCTTAGTCTCAGCGTACGAGCAGTACTTC. Residues: CASSLVSAYEQYF.